The T cell receptor beta chain described here comes from a study of T-cell reconstitution after alpha-beta-depleted transplantation in children. Construction of the TCRbeta library involved unique molecular identifiers. TCRdb itself ran the PCR reads through MiXCR, one entry per CDR3 protein. The sample yields some 550,000 distinct CDR3 sequences, approximately 20% seen once. A few counts support this clonotype. The V segment lost 6 bases and the J segment 11 bases; nucleotides outside the gene matches: 8. The germline gives CDR1 MGHDK, CDR2 SYGVNS. CDR3 length: 12 amino acids. Source: PBMCs from the stem cell graft donor, taken from the stem cell graft. This sequence joins TRBV25-1 and TRBJ1-1; 8 bases map to TRBD1. The origin of this receptor is a human donor who donated a stem cell graft to a child with acute lymphoblastic leukemia. CDR3 DNA sequence: TGTGCCAGCAGACACCCCGACAGGGGTGCTTTCTTT. Translation: CASRHPDRGAFF. The whole variable domain, filled in from reference TRBV25-1 and TRBJ1-1, reads EADIYQTPRYLVIGTGKKITLECSQTMGHDKMYWYQQDPGMELHLIHYSYGVNSTEKGDLSSESTVSRIRTEHFPLTLESARPSHTSQYLCASRHPDRGAFFGQGTRLTVV.